This T cell receptor (beta chain) was obtained from a study of blood T cell repertoires in COVID-19. The germline V gene encodes CDR1 MNHNY and CDR2 SVGAGI (reference sequence). Trimming cost V 6 bases and J 6 bases; bases outside gene matches: 9. The CDR3 is 14 amino acids. The Seattle patients joined while their infection was active and were tracked longitudinally afterward. Using immunoSEQ multiplex PCR, the repertoire was profiled, and TCRdb retains in-frame clones only, with some absent. The sample lists roughly 380,000 clones, approximately 90% seen once, with around 1.5% in the top ten. Sequencing was performed on peripheral blood. The receptor comes from a woman in her 40s with COVID-19, enrolled during active disease. The chain combines TRBV6-6 with TRBJ1-2; 8 bases line up with TRBD1. The DNA for the CDR3 is TGTGCCAGCAGACCAGCAGGGGGCGTGGATGGCTACACCTTC. It codes for CASRPAGGVDGYTF.